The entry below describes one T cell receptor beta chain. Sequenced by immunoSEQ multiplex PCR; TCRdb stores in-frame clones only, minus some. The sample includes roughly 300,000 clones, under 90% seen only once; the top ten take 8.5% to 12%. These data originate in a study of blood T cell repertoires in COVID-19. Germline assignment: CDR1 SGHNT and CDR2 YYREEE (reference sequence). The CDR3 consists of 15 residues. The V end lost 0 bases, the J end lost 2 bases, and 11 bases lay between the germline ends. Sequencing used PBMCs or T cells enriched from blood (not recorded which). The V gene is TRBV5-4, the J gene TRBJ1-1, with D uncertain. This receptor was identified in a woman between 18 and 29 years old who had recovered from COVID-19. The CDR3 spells CASSLVVNSNTEAFF. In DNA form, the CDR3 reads TGTGCCAGCAGCTTGGTTGTGAACTCAAACACTGAAGCTTTCTTT. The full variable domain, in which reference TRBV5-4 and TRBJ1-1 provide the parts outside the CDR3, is ETGVTQSPTHLIKTRGQQVTLRCSSQSGHNTVSWYQQALGQGPQFIFQYYREEENGRGNFPPRFSGLQFPNYSSELNVNALELDDSALYLCASSLVVNSNTEAFFGQGTRLTVV.